This TCR beta chain was identified in a study of response to subunit inactivated influenza vaccine. Study observations and caveats: Every seasonal influenza vaccination brings in few new T cells, the authors suggested.

TCRdb reprocessed the RT-PCR reads via MiXCR and lists one record per CDR3 protein. The sample comprises around 750,000 distinct CDR3 sequences, around 21% of which are singletons, and 9.5% to 13% rests with the top ten. V lost 5 bases and J lost 4; bases outside the gene matches: 7. The CDR3 loop spans 14 amino acids. From germline, CDR1 is DFQATT and CDR2 SNEGSKA (reference sequence). Ten or more counts support this clonotype. The antigen is not known. Here the sequenced sample was PBMCs from blood, taken more than 4 days after vaccination. The TCR comes from a man in his forties or fifties who received an inactivated influenza vaccine. This chain links TRBV20-1 with TRBJ2-7, with 11 nucleotides matching TRBD2. CDR3 sequence (DNA): TGCAGTGCTCGCCAACTAGCGGGAGAATACGAGCAGTACTTC. It is translated as CSARQLAGEYEQYF.